Listed below are T cell receptor beta chains from one sample, sequenced in a study of cytomegalovirus exposure and HLA in healthy donors. Using immunoSEQ multiplex PCR, the repertoire was profiled, and TCRdb retains in-frame clones only, with some absent. Of roughly 65,000 clones listed, 85% to 95% are singletons. Sequenced: PBMCs. The receptor source for this set is a man aged 18 to 29 in good health and CMV-seropositive. Both conserved end residues are part of each CDR3. Each record gives: CDR3 length, V gene, D gene, J gene, CDR3 DNA, CDR3 protein. D genes are given only for firm matches.

length: 15
V: TRBV29-1
D: .
J: TRBJ1-2
DNA: TGCAGCGTTGAAGAGAGGGATTACAGGGTGCGTGGCTACACCTTC
CDR3: CSVEERDYRVRGYTF

length: 17
V: TRBV9
D: TRBD2
J: TRBJ2-5
DNA: TGTGCCAGCAGCGTAGGGGGACTAGCGGGGGATCAAGAGACCCAGTACTTC
CDR3: CASSVGGLAGDQETQYF

length: 12
V: TRBV2
D: .
J: TRBJ1-2
DNA: TGTGCCAGCCACCTGGGAGGGAATGGCTACACCTTC
CDR3: CASHLGGNGYTF

length: 12
V: TRBV7-9
D: TRBD1
J: TRBJ2-7
DNA: TGTGCCAGCAGCCTTACAGGGGACGAGCAGTACTTC
CDR3: CASSLTGDEQYF

length: 15
V: TRBV9
D: .
J: TRBJ1-1
DNA: TGTGCCAGCAGCGCCACGGGTTTAATGAACACTGAAGCTTTCTTT
CDR3: CASSATGLMNTEAFF

length: 14
V: TRBV30
D: .
J: TRBJ2-3
DNA: TGTGCCTGGAGTTTGGGGGCACACACAGATACGCAGTATTTT
CDR3: CAWSLGAHTDTQYF

length: 14
V: TRBV9
D: TRBD1
J: TRBJ2-7
DNA: TGTGCCAGCAGCACCGGGACAGGGACCTACGAGCAGTACTTC
CDR3: CASSTGTGTYEQYF

length: 14
V: TRBV6-6
D: .
J: TRBJ2-5
DNA: TGTGCCAGCAGTTACTCAAGAGGTCAAGAGACCCAGTACTTC
CDR3: CASSYSRGQETQYF

length: 15
V: TRBV5-1
D: TRBD1
J: TRBJ1-1
DNA: TGCGCCAGCACCGAACAGGGGGCGCCGAACACTGAAGCTTTCTTT
CDR3: CASTEQGAPNTEAFF

length: 14
V: TRBV11-1
D: TRBD1
J: TRBJ1-1
DNA: TGTGCCAGCAGCTCGTTAGGGACAGGCGCTGAAGCTTTCTTT
CDR3: CASSSLGTGAEAFF

length: 13
V: TRBV18
D: .
J: TRBJ2-7
DNA: TGTGCCAGCTCACCGGGCAGCACCTACGAGCAGTACTTC
CDR3: CASSPGSTYEQYF

length: 15
V: TRBV18
D: TRBD1
J: TRBJ1-6
DNA: TGTGCCAGCTCACCTAGGACAGGGGAGAATTCACCCCTCCACTTT
CDR3: CASSPRTGENSPLHF

length: 17
V: TRBV5-1
D: TRBD2
J: TRBJ2-2
DNA: TGCGCCAGCAGCTTGTTGGCTAGCGGGAGGCGGGCCGGGGAGCTGTTTTTT
CDR3: CASSLLASGRRAGELFF

length: 14
V: TRBV28
D: TRBD2
J: TRBJ2-1
DNA: TGTGCCAGCAGTTTATCGGGGACTAGCGGAGAGCAGTTCTTC
CDR3: CASSLSGTSGEQFF

length: 13
V: TRBV11-1
D: .
J: TRBJ2-1
DNA: TGTGCCAGCAGCTTTGGACTCCACAATGAGCAGTTCTTC
CDR3: CASSFGLHNEQFF

length: 12
V: TRBV7-3
D: .
J: TRBJ2-2
DNA: TGTGCCAGCAGAGGAGGAACCGGGGAGCTGTTTTTT
CDR3: CASRGGTGELFF

length: 12
V: TRBV19
D: TRBD1
J: TRBJ2-7
DNA: TGTGCCACCGGGACAGGGCTGTACGAGCAGTACTTC
CDR3: CATGTGLYEQYF

length: 18
V: TRBV4-1
D: .
J: TRBJ2-7
DNA: TGCGCCAGCAGCCAACTTCTAGCCCCTTTTGACGTCTCCTACGAGCAGTACTTC
CDR3: CASSQLLAPFDVSYEQYF